The 3 T cell receptor beta chains presented below share a single source sample, sequenced in a study of T-cell reconstitution after alpha-beta-depleted transplantation in children listed by TCRdb under 2016. The library was built by means of PCR. For sequencing, an Illumina HiSeq 2500 was employed. To normalize quantification of the TCRbeta repertoire, the TCR libraries were built with molecular barcoding that relied on unique molecular identifiers. TCRdb reprocessed the public reads (quality trimming at Q25 with fastp, clone calling with MiXCR) and kept in-frame beta chains. Each record represents a unique CDR3 protein, reported with the most common genes and DNA among its rows. Within this sample are some 200,000 distinct CDR3 sequences, with 6.5% to 7.5% of them counted one time only. The ten largest clones take up more than 2.5% of the sample. This specimen consisted of PBMCs from the stem cell graft donor, obtained from the stem cell graft. The receptors come from a human donor who donated a stem cell graft to a child with Wiskott-Aldrich syndrome.

This chain connects TRBV5-1 to TRBJ1-2; possible D gene TRBD1, 5 bases. The germline V gene has CDR1 SGHRS and CDR2 YFSETQ. V shed 4 bases and J shed 6 bases, with 25 bases lying between them. This CDR3 region has 17 residues. As DNA, the CDR3 is TGCGCCAGCAGCCCTTTCGAGGCAGGGACCGGCGGGCATGGCTACACCTTC. Amino acid sequence: CASSPFEAGTGGHGYTF. The full variable domain, in which reference TRBV5-1 and TRBJ1-2 provide the parts outside the CDR3, is KAGVTQTPRYLIKTRGQQVTLSCSPISGHRSVSWYQQTPGQGLQFLFEYFSETQRNKGNFPGRFSGRQFSNSRSEMNVSTLELGDSALYLCASSPFEAGTGGHGYTFGSGTRLTVV.

This clonotype was counted ten times or more. The chain employs TRBV5-1 and TRBJ1-2; tentative D call: TRBD1 (5 bases). Germline CDR1 and CDR2: SGHRS and YFSETQ. V dropped 0 bases and J dropped 0 bases, with 9 bases sitting between them. The CDR3 spans 15 residues. CDR3 loop: CASSLDGTTNYGYTF. The CDR3 DNA sequence: TGCGCCAGCAGCTTGGACGGGACCACTAACTATGGCTACACCTTC.

There are many counts of this clonotype. The gene calls are TRBV20-1 and TRBJ1-5; D is perhaps TRBD1 (6 bases). Between the trimmed V and J ends, which lost 3 bases and 6 bases, there was a span of 12 bases. The CDR3 is 13 residues long. Germline values: CDR1 DFQATT, CDR2 SNEGSKA (reference sequence). The CDR3 sequence is CSARGEGGQPQHF. The DNA of the CDR3 is TGCAGTGCTAGGGGAGAGGGGGGTCAGCCCCAGCATTTT.